This TCR beta chain was recovered during a study of T cell responses to AZD1222 COVID-19 vaccine. As to this clone: The antigen is unknown.

Data came from immunoSEQ multiplex PCR; TCRdb stores just in-frame clones and leaves some out. The sample comprises 150,000 to 200,000 clones, approximately 92% of which are singletons, and more than 9% rests with the top ten. Findings and caveats of the study: Spike-specific TCR breadth rose after two AZD1222 doses, and depth rose as well. Possibly, clonal diversity was underestimated; donors were largely white British and included more females. Sampling that yielded the repertoires occurred only after the peak T cell response. Baseline seropositivity characterized only a handful of AZD1222 recipients.

Germline trimming cut 8 bases from V and 5 bases from J; bases unmatched to any gene: 5. Germline CDR1 and CDR2: MNHEY and SVGAGI. The CDR3 has 12 residues. The TCR sequence derives from an adult in good health. This chain links TRBV6-5 with TRBJ1-1, with TRBD1 matching over 7 bases. Sequenced material: peripheral blood, taken on day 0 of AZD1222 vaccination. The CDR3 region has the DNA TGTGCCAGCCGGGACAGAGTAACTGAAGCTTTCTTT. As protein: CASRDRVTEAFF.